The 17 T cell receptor beta chains below were found in one sample sequenced in a study of blood T cell repertoires in COVID-19. The protocol was immunoSEQ multiplex PCR, while the TCRdb copy is restricted to in-frame clones and leaves out a portion. The sample includes approximately 71,000 clones, 88% of them seen just once. The sample consisted of peripheral blood. The receptors come from a human donor in a cohort sampled during active COVID-19.

The gene calls are TRBV15 and TRBJ2-5; D perhaps matches TRBD2 (5 bases). Trimming took 0 bases from V and 0 from J, leaving 8 bases between them. Looked up from germline, CDR1 is LNHNV and CDR2 is YYDKDF (reference sequence). CDR3 length: 15 amino acids. The CDR3 sequence: CATSRDPSHQETQYF. DNA of the CDR3: TGTGCCACCAGCAGAGATCCTAGCCACCAAGAGACCCAGTACTTC.

The rearrangement uses TRBV18 and TRBJ2-3, with a possible D match to TRBD2 (5 bases). Between the trimmed V and J ends, which lost 3 bases and 0 bases, there was a span of 10 bases. From germline, CDR1 is KGHSH and CDR2 LQKENI. This CDR3 region has 15 residues. The CDR3 is CASSPSSSSTDTQYF. In DNA form, the CDR3 reads TGTGCCAGCTCACCGTCTAGCAGTAGCACAGATACGCAGTATTTT.

V usage is TRBV29-1 and J usage is TRBJ2-6; D is possibly TRBD2 (5 bases). V dropped 6 bases and J dropped 2 bases, with 14 bases sitting between them. This CDR3 region has 15 residues. Germline CDR1 reads SQVTM; CDR2 reads ANQGSEA. In DNA form, the CDR3 reads TGCAGCGTCACCTGGGGAGATGCTGGGGCCAACGTCCTGACTTTC. Amino acid sequence: CSVTWGDAGANVLTF. The variable domain in full, with the rest retrieved from reference TRBV29-1 and TRBJ2-6, is SAVISQKPSRDICQRGTSLTIQCQVDSQVTMMFWYRQQPGQSLTLIATANQGSEATYESGFVIDKFPISRPNLTFSTLTVSNMSPEDSSIYLCSVTWGDAGANVLTFGAGSRLTVL.

This clone was detected only a few times. The chain has TRBV15 and TRBJ2-2, with D hard to call. The CDR3 has 14 amino acids. CDR1 is LNHNV and CDR2 is YYDKDF in the germline V gene (reference sequence). V was pared by 8 bases and J by 3 bases, with 13 bases between. CDR3 DNA sequence: TGTGCCACCTGCACCAGGTTTGACACCGGGGAGCTGTTTTTT. This gives the protein CATCTRFDTGELFF.

V usage is TRBV21-1 and J usage is TRBJ2-5; the table's D gene call, TRBD2, was not cross checked with the DNA. TRBV21-1 is shown as a pseudogene. The CDR3 totals 23 residues. The CDR3 DNA reads TGTGCCAGCAGCAAAAAGTTATTCCGGGACAGGGGGTCTGCGGGAGGGCCTCGGGAGACCCAGTACTTC. Residues: CASSKKLFRDRGSAGGPRETQYF.

This chain links TRBV3-1 (or the pseudogene TRBV3-2) with TRBJ2-3, with D uncertain. The germline V gene has CDR1 LGHDT and CDR2 YNNKEL (reference sequence). This CDR3 has 15 residues. V was clipped by 0 bases and J by 0 bases, with 7 bases between them. CDR3 in amino acids: CASSQDLASTDTQYF. CDR3 bases: TGTGCCAGCAGCCAAGATTTGGCAAGCACAGATACGCAGTATTTT.

The chain is built from TRBV5-1 and TRBJ1-3; possibly TRBD1 for D (5 bases). This CDR3 is 16 amino acids long. Germline V gene sequence: CDR1 SGHRS, CDR2 YFSETQ. Trimming stripped 4 bases from V and 2 bases from J, with 16 bases between. This CDR3 reads CASSLDQPTAGNTIYF. CDR3 nucleotides: TGCGCCAGCAGCCTTGACCAGCCGACAGCTGGAAACACCATATATTTT.

The rearrangement uses TRBV5-6 and TRBJ2-1; D is possibly TRBD1 (7 bases). Between the trimmed V and J ends, which lost 3 bases and 8 bases, there was a span of 15 bases. The CDR3 totals 14 residues. Germline assignment: CDR1 SGHDT and CDR2 YYEEEE. The DNA of the CDR3 is TGTGCCAGCAGCTACCAGGGGGGTGTGGATGAGCAGTTCTTC. Encoded protein: CASSYQGGVDEQFF.

This clone has more than one count but fewer than ten. The chain recombines TRBV27 with TRBJ1-5, with D hard to call. This CDR3 contains 16 residues. V lost 3 bases and J lost 0, with 12 bases in between. Germline V gene data show CDR1 as MNHEY and CDR2 as SMNVEV (reference sequence). The CDR3 DNA follows: TGTGCCAGCAGTTTTTCTTCGACTAGTAGCAATCAGCCCCAGCATTTT. Residues: CASSFSSTSSNQPQHF.

The V call is TRBV29-1, the J call TRBJ2-1; 9 bases fit TRBD1. The CDR3 extends over 13 amino acids. The germline V gene has CDR1 SQVTM and CDR2 ANQGSEA. Trimming took 7 bases from V and 9 from J; bases not matched to a gene: 10. The CDR3 spells CSATRDREGEQFF. CDR3 coding DNA: TGCAGCGCGACCCGGGACAGGGAGGGTGAGCAGTTCTTC.

J is TRBJ2-1 and V is TRBV4-2; D is unclear. Germline lookup yields CDR1 LGHNA and CDR2 YNFKEQ. V was pared by 1 base and J by 0 bases, with 7 bases between. The CDR3 totals 15 residues. CDR3 sequence reads: CASSQGRSSYNEQFF. In DNA, the CDR3 is TGTGCCAGCAGCCAAGGTAGAAGCTCCTACAATGAGCAGTTCTTC.

The rearrangement links TRBV5-1 to TRBJ2-3, with a tentative D call TRBD2 (6 bases). Germline lookup yields CDR1 SGHRS and CDR2 YFSETQ. Trimming took 3 bases from V and 4 from J, leaving 18 bases between them. The CDR3 has 16 amino acids. CDR3 sequence: CASSSTSNFASDTQYF. DNA for the CDR3: TGCGCCAGCAGCTCGACTAGTAATTTTGCGTCAGATACGCAGTATTTT.

The V and J genes are TRBV29-1 and TRBJ2-1, with D maybe TRBD1 (6 bases). Germline lookup yields CDR1 SQVTM and CDR2 ANQGSEA. The CDR3 runs 14 residues. The V and J ends lost 0 bases and 6 bases respectively, with 12 bases between them. Written as DNA, the CDR3 is TGCAGCGTTGAAGATGCAGGGGCGGGCAATGAGCAGTTCTTC. Translated, it gives CSVEDAGAGNEQFF.

This clone was counted at least ten times. The chain combines TRBV7-2 with TRBJ1-4; 10 bases fit TRBD1. After removal of 5 bases from V and 6 bases from J, the junction contained 6 bases not matched to a gene. Per the germline V gene, CDR1 is SGHTA and CDR2 is FQGNSA. CDR3 size: 15 residues. CDR3 amino acids: CASSADRGRDEKLFF. CDR3 sequence (DNA): TGTGCCAGCAGCGCCGACAGGGGGCGGGATGAAAAACTGTTTTTT.

CDR3 protein: CASSFRQGSSYNEQFF. As DNA, the CDR3 is TGTGCCAGCAGCTTCCGACAGGGGAGCTCCTACAATGAGCAGTTCTTC. The chain employs TRBV7-2 and TRBJ2-1; the match to TRBD1 covers 8 bases. Looked up from germline, CDR1 is SGHTA and CDR2 is FQGNSA. This CDR3 region has 16 residues. V dropped 3 bases and J dropped 0; count of bases not matched to a gene: 4.

V gene TRBV6-5 combines with J gene TRBJ2-1; 13 positions agree with TRBD2. The CDR3 is 15 amino acids. Germline loops: CDR1 MNHEY, CDR2 SVGAGI. Trimming cost V 3 bases and J 8 bases; bases outside gene matches: 4. CDR3: CASSYRTSGSDEQFF. The DNA for the CDR3 is TGTGCCAGCAGTTATCGGACTAGCGGGAGTGATGAGCAGTTCTTC.

This clone is a singleton in its sample. CDR3 sequence: CASSEGTGKRATNEKLFF. As DNA, the CDR3 is TGTGCCAGCAGCGAGGGGACAGGGAAGCGGGCAACTAATGAAAAACTGTTTTTT. The genes are TRBV9 and TRBJ1-4; TRBD1 matches 9 bases. J gave up 0 bases and V 3 bases, and 9 bases lay outside the gene matches. CDR3 length: 18 amino acids. The V gene's germline CDR1 is SGDLS and CDR2 YYNGEE.